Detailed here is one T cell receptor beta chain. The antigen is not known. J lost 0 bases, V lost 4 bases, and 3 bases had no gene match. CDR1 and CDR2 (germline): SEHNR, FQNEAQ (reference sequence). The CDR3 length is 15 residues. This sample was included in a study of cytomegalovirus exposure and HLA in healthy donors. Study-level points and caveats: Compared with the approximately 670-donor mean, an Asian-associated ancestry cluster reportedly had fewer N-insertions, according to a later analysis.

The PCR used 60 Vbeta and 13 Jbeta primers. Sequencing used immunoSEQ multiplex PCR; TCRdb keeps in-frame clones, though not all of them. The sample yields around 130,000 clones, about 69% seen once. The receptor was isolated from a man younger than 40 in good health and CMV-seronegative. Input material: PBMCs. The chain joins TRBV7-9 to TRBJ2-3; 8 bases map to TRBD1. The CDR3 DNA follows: TGTGCCAGCAGCTATCAGGGGGCTAGCACAGATACGCAGTATTTT. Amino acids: CASSYQGASTDTQYF. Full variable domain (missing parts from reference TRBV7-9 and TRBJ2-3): DTGVSQNPRHKITKRGQNVTFRCDPISEHNRLYWYRQTLGQGPEFLTYFQNEAQLEKSRLLSDRFSAERPKGSFSTLEIQRTEQGDSAMYLCASSYQGASTDTQYFGPGTRLTVL.